This T cell receptor (beta chain) was identified during a study of cytomegalovirus exposure and HLA in healthy donors. Vbeta (60) and Jbeta (13) primers were used in the PCR. Sequencing was performed with immunoSEQ multiplex PCR; in TCRdb, only in-frame clones are kept and a portion is missing. This table holds about 59,000 clones, roughly four fifths found once. No CMV serostatus entry exists for this donor. This clonotype was sampled from a human donor in good health. Sequencing was performed on PBMCs.

CDR3 in amino acids: CATSRDSGGNTIYF. The CDR3, as DNA: TGTGCCACCAGCAGAGATTCGGGGGGAAACACCATATATTTT. The chain couples TRBV15 to TRBJ1-3, with D unclear. The CDR3 is 14 residues long. V gave up 0 bases and J gave up 4 bases, with 7 bases separating them. CDR1 LNHNV and CDR2 YYDKDF come from the germline V gene (reference sequence).